The 18 T cell receptor beta chains in this list originate from one sample, sequenced in a study of T-cell memory formation after mild COVID-19. TCRdb reprocessed the 5' RACE reads with MiXCR, giving one entry per CDR3 protein. The sample lists approximately 150,000 distinct CDR3 sequences; roughly 14% were seen once. What was sequenced was PBMCs or a T cell subset sorted from them (not recorded which). The receptors stem from an adult woman who had mild COVID-19 (a few samples of this study predate the infection). Cell type and time point are not known.

Only a few counts were recorded for this clonotype. CDR3 nucleotide sequence: TGTGCCACCAGTCTCGGCGGGGTGCACACAGATACGCAGTATTTT. It encodes CATSLGGVHTDTQYF. The chain has TRBV24-1 and TRBJ2-3; maybe TRBD2 (6 bases). V was pared by 6 bases and J by 2 bases, with 14 bases between. The germline V gene encodes CDR1 KGHDR and CDR2 SFDVKD. The CDR3 sequence is 15 residues long.

The chain carries TRBV29-1 and TRBJ2-1; 10 nucleotides agree with TRBD2. The CDR3 is 14 amino acids. Germline V lookup: CDR1 SQVTM, CDR2 ANQGSEA. V was clipped by 3 bases and J by 3 bases; unmatched bases: 2. Here the CDR3 reads CSVDLAGGYNEQFF. The CDR3 coding sequence is TGCAGCGTTGACTTAGCGGGAGGCTACAATGAGCAGTTCTTC.

This clonotype appeared a few times. The J gene is TRBJ2-1, the V gene TRBV2; D is uncertain. Germline CDR1 is SNHLY and CDR2 is FYNNEI. V lost 3 bases and J lost 1, with 10 bases in between. The CDR3 is 15 amino acids. CDR3 in DNA: TGTGCCAGCAGTGATCACAGAGAATCCTACAATGAGCAGTTCTTC. Its translation: CASSDHRESYNEQFF. The full variable domain, with the rest looked up from reference TRBV2 and TRBJ2-1, is EPEVTQTPSHQVTQMGQEVILRCVPISNHLYFYWYRQILGQKVEFLVSFYNNEISEKSEIFDDQFSVERPDGSNFTLKIRSTKLEDSAMYFCASSDHRESYNEQFFGPGTRLTVL.

This chain connects TRBV12-3 or TRBV12-4 to TRBJ1-4; D is undetermined. The CDR3 contains 14 residues. The V end was cut by 7 bases, the J end by 2 bases, with 11 bases between. The CDR3 region has the DNA TGTGCCAGCATGGGAGTCGGGACTAATGAAAAACTGTTTTTT. Translating gives CASMGVGTNEKLFF.

The chain joins TRBV20-1 to TRBJ2-7; D is unresolved. The CDR3 has 12 amino acids. Trimming removed 3 bases from V and 3 bases from J, with 9 bases in between. The V gene's germline CDR1 is DFQATT and CDR2 SNEGSKA (reference sequence). Here the CDR3 DNA reads TGCAGTGCTAGTTTTGTGGGCTACGAGCAGTACTTC. Encoded protein: CSASFVGYEQYF.

In this sample, this clonotype turned up a few times. The CDR3, as DNA: TGTGCCAGTAGTATAGTCCTAGCGGGGGGGCAGCACAATGAGCAGTTCTTC. Its protein product is CASSIVLAGGQHNEQFF. The chain couples TRBV19 to TRBJ2-1; 12 bases are a match to TRBD2. V shed 1 base, J shed 5 bases, and the junction held 6 bases outside the gene matches. This CDR3 region has 17 residues. Germline V gives CDR1 LNHDA, CDR2 SQIVND (reference sequence).

This clonotype has a handful of counts. This chain connects TRBV6-5 to TRBJ2-6; no reliable D call. The CDR3 has 18 residues. Trimming took off 6 bases at V and 2 bases at J, with 20 bases between the two ends. Germline CDR1 and CDR2: MNHEY and SVGAGI. The CDR3 is CASSPVTLMSPGANVLTF. For the CDR3, the DNA is TGTGCCAGCAGCCCTGTTACATTAATGTCACCTGGGGCCAACGTCCTGACTTTC.

The DNA of the CDR3 is TGCGCCAGCTCTACTAGGGGTCGGGGAATAGACATTCAGTACTTC. Encoded protein: CASSTRGRGIDIQYF. The J gene is TRBJ2-4, the V gene TRBV5-1; D is perhaps TRBD1 or TRBD2 (5 bases each). The V end was cut by 7 bases, the J end by 8 bases, with 22 bases between. The length of the CDR3 is 15 residues. The germline CDR1 and CDR2 sequences are SGHRS and YFSETQ.

This chain joins TRBV6-5 and TRBJ1-5, with D possibly TRBD1 on 6 matching bases. Germline V gene data show CDR1 as MNHEY and CDR2 as SVGAGI. This CDR3 comprises 17 residues. V shed 6 bases and J shed 0 bases, with 18 bases lying between them. The CDR3 DNA reads as TGTGCCAGCAGCTTGTCCGGGACACCCTATAGCAATCAGCCCCAGCATTTT. Translation: CASSLSGTPYSNQPQHF.

This clonotype was recorded a few times. This chain uses TRBV29-1 with TRBJ2-3; 11 positions agree with TRBD2. After removal of 6 bases from V and 5 bases from J, the junction contained 13 bases not matched to a gene. The CDR3 loop spans 16 amino acids. Germline CDR1 reads SQVTM; CDR2 reads ANQGSEA. The CDR3 sequence is CSVAPGLAESRDTQYF. CDR3 nucleotides: TGCAGCGTGGCCCCGGGACTAGCGGAGAGTCGAGATACGCAGTATTTT.

CDR3 sequence (DNA): TGTGCCAGCAGTTACTCGCCGGGAGGGCCAGGGGAGACCCAGTACTTC. As protein: CASSYSPGGPGETQYF. The rearrangement links TRBV6-5 to TRBJ2-5; 8 positions match TRBD2. Trimming removed 0 bases from V and 5 bases from J; junction bases left unmatched: 8. CDR1 MNHEY and CDR2 SVGAGI come from the germline V gene. The CDR3 spans 16 residues.

The CDR3 sequence: CASKSRHEQFF. CDR3 DNA sequence: TGTGCCAGTAAAAGTCGGCATGAGCAGTTCTTC. This sequence joins TRBV5-8 and TRBJ2-1; no clear D gene. This CDR3 region has 11 residues. Trimming pared 8 bases from V and 8 bases from J, leaving 11 bases between. Germline V gives CDR1 SGHTS, CDR2 YDEGEE.

The chain employs TRBV6-6 and TRBJ1-2; 8 positions match TRBD1. V was clipped by 4 bases and J by 5 bases; unmatched bases: 12. Looked up from germline, CDR1 is MNHNY and CDR2 is SVGAGI (reference sequence). The CDR3 spans 16 residues. CDR3 in DNA: TGTGCCAGCAGTTCCAGTTCCGGGACAGGCCCTTATGGCTACACCTTC. It translates to CASSSSSGTGPYGYTF.

This clonotype showed up just a few times. The chain uses TRBV19 and TRBJ2-1; TRBD2 aligns across 8 bases. V was pared by 3 bases and J by 5 bases, with 12 bases of the junction left unmatched. Per the germline V gene, CDR1 is LNHDA and CDR2 is SQIVND (reference sequence). The CDR3 loop spans 17 amino acids. CDR3 residues: CASSISQAAAGDNEQFF. Here the CDR3 DNA reads TGTGCCAGTAGTATTTCGCAAGCGGCAGCGGGGGACAATGAGCAGTTCTTC.

This clonotype was observed a handful of times. The chain joins TRBV4-3 to TRBJ2-3, with 8 bases fitting TRBD2. The CDR3 spans 14 residues. V dropped 4 bases and J dropped 8; count of bases not matched to a gene: 8. Germline lookup yields CDR1 LGHNA and CDR2 YSLEER. CDR3 in amino acids: CASSPTFGTSTQYF. CDR3 nucleotides: TGCGCCAGCAGCCCTACGTTTGGGACTAGTACGCAGTATTTT.

There are a few counts of this clonotype. The CDR3 region is CASSPDGLNQPQHF. For the CDR3, the DNA is TGTGCCAGCAGCCCCGACGGCCTCAATCAGCCCCAGCATTTT. V is TRBV9 and J is TRBJ1-5; D unresolved. Deletions cut 4 bases from V and 3 bases from J, with 11 bases between. This CDR3 is built from 14 residues. CDR1 SGDLS and CDR2 YYNGEE come from the germline V gene.

This clonotype was detected many times. V gene TRBV5-5 combines with J gene TRBJ2-3; 9 bases map to TRBD2. In germline, CDR1 is SGHKS, CDR2 YYEKEE (reference sequence). J was trimmed by 1 base and V by 1 base; bases with no gene match: 10. The CDR3 is 18 residues long. DNA of the CDR3: TGTGCCAGCAGCTTGTCCCCTGTAGCGGGGGCCCGCACAGATACGCAGTATTTT. Protein product: CASSLSPVAGARTDTQYF.

The genes are TRBV4-2 and TRBJ2-2, with a tentative D call TRBD1 (5 bases). This CDR3 has 16 residues. V was pared by 0 bases and J by 4 bases, with 12 bases between. From germline, CDR1 is LGHNA and CDR2 YNFKEQ. DNA of the CDR3: TGTGCCAGCAGCCAAGAGTCGCACAGGTCCACCGGGGAGCTGTTTTTT. Residues: CASSQESHRSTGELFF.